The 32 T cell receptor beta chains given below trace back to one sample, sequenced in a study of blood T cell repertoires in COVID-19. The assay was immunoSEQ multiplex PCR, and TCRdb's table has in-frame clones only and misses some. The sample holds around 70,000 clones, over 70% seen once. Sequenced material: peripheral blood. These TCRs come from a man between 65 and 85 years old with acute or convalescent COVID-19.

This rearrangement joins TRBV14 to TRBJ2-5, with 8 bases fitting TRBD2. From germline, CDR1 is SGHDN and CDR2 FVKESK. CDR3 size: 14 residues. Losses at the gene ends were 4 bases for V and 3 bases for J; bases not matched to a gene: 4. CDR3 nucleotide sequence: TGTGCCAGCAGCCTGCCGGGACTAGAAGAGACCCAGTACTTC. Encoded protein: CASSLPGLEETQYF.

The CDR3 nucleotides read TGCGCCAGCAGCATGGACAGGGGTAGCTCCGGGGAGCTGTTTTTT. It yields the protein CASSMDRGSSGELFF. The genes are TRBV5-1 and TRBJ2-2; 9 nucleotides align to TRBD1. CDR3 size: 15 residues. Trimming took 4 bases from V and 6 from J; bases not matched to a gene: 7. Germline CDR1 SGHRS, CDR2 YFSETQ.

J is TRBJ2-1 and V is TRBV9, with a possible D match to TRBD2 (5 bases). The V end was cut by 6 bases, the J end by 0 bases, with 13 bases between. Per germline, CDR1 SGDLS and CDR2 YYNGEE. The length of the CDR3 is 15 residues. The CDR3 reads CASTETGSSYNEQFF. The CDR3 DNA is TGTGCCAGCACCGAAACGGGGAGCTCCTACAATGAGCAGTTCTTC.

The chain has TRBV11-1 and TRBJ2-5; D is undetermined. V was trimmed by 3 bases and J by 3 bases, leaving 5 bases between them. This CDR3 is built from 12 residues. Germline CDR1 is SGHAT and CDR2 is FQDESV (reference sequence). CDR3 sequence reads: CASSLAEETQYF. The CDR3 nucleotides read TGTGCCAGCAGCTTGGCAGAAGAGACCCAGTACTTC.

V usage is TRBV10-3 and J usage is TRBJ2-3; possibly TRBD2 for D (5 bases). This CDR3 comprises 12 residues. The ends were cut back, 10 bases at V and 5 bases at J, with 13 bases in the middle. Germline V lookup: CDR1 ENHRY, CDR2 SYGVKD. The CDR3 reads CATSMGEDTQYF. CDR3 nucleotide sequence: TGTGCCACCTCCATGGGAGAAGATACGCAGTATTTT.

CDR3 in amino acids: CASSTGTGRTEAFF. The CDR3 DNA reads as TGTGCCAGCAGTACCGGGACAGGGAGGACTGAAGCTTTCTTT. The rearrangement links TRBV28 to TRBJ1-1, with TRBD1 matching 9 bases. The germline CDR1 and CDR2 sequences are MDHEN and SYDVKM. V lost 5 bases to trimming and J lost 5 bases; unmatched junction nucleotides: 6. The CDR3 totals 14 residues.

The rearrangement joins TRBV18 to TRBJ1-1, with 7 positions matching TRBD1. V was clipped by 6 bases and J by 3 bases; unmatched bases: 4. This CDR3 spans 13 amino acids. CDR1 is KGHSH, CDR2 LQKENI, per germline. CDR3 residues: CASSPDRDTEAFF. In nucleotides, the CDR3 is TGTGCCAGCTCCCCCGACAGGGACACTGAAGCTTTCTTT.

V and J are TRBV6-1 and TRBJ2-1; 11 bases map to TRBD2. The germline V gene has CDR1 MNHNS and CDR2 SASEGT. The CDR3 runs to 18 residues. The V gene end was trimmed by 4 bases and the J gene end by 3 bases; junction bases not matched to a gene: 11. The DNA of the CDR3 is TGTGCCAGCAGTGGACTAGCGGGATGGGGTGGTAGCTACAATGAGCAGTTCTTC. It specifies CASSGLAGWGGSYNEQFF.

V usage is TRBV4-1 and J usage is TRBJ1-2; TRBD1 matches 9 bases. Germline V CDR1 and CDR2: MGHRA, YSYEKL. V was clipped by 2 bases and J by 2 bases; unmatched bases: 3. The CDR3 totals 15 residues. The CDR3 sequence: CASSQPGQGNYGYTF. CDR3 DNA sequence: TGCGCCAGCAGCCAACCGGGACAGGGAAACTATGGCTACACCTTC.

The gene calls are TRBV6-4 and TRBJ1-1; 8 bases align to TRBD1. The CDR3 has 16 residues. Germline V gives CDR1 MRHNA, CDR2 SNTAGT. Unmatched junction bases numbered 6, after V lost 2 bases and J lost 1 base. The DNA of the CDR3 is TGTGCCAGCAGTGACACCAGGACAGGGAGGAACACTGAAGCTTTCTTT. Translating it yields CASSDTRTGRNTEAFF.

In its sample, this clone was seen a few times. The DNA for the CDR3 is TGTGCCAGCAGCTTAGATAGAGATCAGCCCCAGCATTTT. This encodes CASSLDRDQPQHF. The chain couples TRBV11-2 to TRBJ1-5; no definite D call. The germline V gene has CDR1 SGHAT and CDR2 FQNNGV. This CDR3 has 13 amino acids. Trimming took 0 bases from V and 5 from J, leaving 5 bases between them.

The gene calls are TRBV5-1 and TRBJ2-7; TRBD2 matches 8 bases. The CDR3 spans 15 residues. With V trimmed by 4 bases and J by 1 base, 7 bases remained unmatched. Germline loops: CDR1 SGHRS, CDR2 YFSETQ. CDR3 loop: CASSQTSGRSYEQYF. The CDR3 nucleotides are TGCGCCAGCAGCCAAACTAGCGGCCGGTCCTACGAGCAGTACTTC.

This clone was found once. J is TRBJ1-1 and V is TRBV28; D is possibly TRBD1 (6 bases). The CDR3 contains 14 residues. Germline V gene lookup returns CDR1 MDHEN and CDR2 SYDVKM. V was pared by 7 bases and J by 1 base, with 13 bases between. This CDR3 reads CASTPKGENTEAFF. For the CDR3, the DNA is TGTGCCAGCACCCCAAAGGGGGAGAACACTGAAGCTTTCTTT.

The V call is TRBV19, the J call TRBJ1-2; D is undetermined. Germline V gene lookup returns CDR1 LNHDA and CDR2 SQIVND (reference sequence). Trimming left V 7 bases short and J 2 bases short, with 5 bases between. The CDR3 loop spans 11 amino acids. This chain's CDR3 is CASKENYGYTF. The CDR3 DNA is TGTGCCAGTAAGGAGAACTATGGCTACACCTTC.

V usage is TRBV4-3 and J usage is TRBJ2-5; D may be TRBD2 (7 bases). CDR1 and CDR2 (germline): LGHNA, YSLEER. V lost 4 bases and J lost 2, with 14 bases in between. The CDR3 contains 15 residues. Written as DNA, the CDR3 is TGCGCCAGCAGCCGGGGGGGCGGGGTACAAGAGACCCAGTACTTC. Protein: CASSRGGGVQETQYF.

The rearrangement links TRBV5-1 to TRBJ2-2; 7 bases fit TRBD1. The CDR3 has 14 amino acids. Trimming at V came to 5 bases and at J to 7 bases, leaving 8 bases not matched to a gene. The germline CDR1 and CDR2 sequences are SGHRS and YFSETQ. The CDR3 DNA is TGCGCCAGCAGTCCGGGACAGATGGACGGGGAGCTGTTTTTT. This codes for CASSPGQMDGELFF.

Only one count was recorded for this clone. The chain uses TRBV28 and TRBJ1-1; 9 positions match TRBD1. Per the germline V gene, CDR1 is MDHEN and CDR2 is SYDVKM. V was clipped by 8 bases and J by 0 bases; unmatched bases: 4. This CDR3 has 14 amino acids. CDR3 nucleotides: TGTGCCAGCGTGACAGGGGGAATGAACACTGAAGCTTTCTTT. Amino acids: CASVTGGMNTEAFF.

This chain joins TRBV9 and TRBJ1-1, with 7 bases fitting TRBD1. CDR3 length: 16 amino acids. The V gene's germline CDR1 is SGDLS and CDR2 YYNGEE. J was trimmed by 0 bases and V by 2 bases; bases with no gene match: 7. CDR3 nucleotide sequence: TGTGCCAGCAGCGTGCAACAGGGGACCATGAACACTGAAGCTTTCTTT. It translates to CASSVQQGTMNTEAFF.

CDR3 protein: CATSRDAGLAVYNEQFF. In nucleotides, the CDR3 is TGTGCCACCAGCAGAGATGCCGGACTAGCGGTCTACAATGAGCAGTTCTTC. The J gene is TRBJ2-1, the V gene TRBV15; 10 bases align to TRBD2. Germline CDR1 and CDR2: LNHNV and YYDKDF (reference sequence). The CDR3 totals 17 residues. V lost 0 bases to trimming and J lost 3 bases; unmatched junction nucleotides: 5. Filled out from reference TRBV15 and TRBJ2-1, the complete variable domain reads DAMVIQNPRYQVTQFGKPVTLSCSQTLNHNVMYWYQQKSSQAPKLLFHYYDKDFNNEADTPDNFQSRRPNTSFCFLDIRSPGLGDTAMYLCATSRDAGLAVYNEQFFGPGTRLTVL.

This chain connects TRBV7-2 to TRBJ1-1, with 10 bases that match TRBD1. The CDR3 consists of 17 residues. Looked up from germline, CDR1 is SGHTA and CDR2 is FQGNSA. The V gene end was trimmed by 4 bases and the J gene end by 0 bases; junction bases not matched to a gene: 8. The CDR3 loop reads CASSSLGTGALNTEAFF. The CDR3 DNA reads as TGTGCCAGCAGCTCCCTCGGGACAGGGGCGTTGAACACTGAAGCTTTCTTT.

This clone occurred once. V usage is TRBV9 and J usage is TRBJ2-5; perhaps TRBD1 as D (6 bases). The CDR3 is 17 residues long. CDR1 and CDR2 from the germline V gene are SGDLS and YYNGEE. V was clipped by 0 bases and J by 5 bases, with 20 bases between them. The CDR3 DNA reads TGTGCCAGCAGCGTAGGTTTTCTTGGGGGCGCAGGGGAGACCCAGTACTTC. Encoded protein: CASSVGFLGGAGETQYF.

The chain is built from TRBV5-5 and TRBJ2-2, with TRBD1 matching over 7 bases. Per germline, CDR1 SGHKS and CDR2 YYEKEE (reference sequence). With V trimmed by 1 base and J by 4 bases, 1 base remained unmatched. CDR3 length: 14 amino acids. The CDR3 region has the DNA TGTGCCAGCAGCTTGACAGGGGTCACCGGGGAGCTGTTTTTT. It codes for CASSLTGVTGELFF.

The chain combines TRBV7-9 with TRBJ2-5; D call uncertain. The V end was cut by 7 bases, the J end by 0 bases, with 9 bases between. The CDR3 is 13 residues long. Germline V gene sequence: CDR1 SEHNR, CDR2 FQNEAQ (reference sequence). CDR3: CASKLTDQETQYF. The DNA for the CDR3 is TGTGCCAGCAAGCTTACGGACCAAGAGACCCAGTACTTC.

Here the CDR3 DNA reads TGTGCCAGTAGTATACGCGCCTCAGGAAGTGAAAAACTGTTTTTT. This sequence encodes CASSIRASGSEKLFF. The V call is TRBV19, the J call TRBJ1-4, with no clear D. There are 15 residues in the CDR3. Germline loops: CDR1 LNHDA, CDR2 SQIVND (reference sequence). The V end was cut by 2 bases, the J end by 7 bases, with 14 bases between. The complete variable domain, with remaining parts taken from reference TRBV19 and TRBJ1-4, reads DGGITQSPKYLFRKEGQNVTLSCEQNLNHDAMYWYRQDPGQGLRLIYYSQIVNDFQKGDIAEGYSVSREKKESFPLTVTSAQKNPTAFYLCASSIRASGSEKLFFGSGTQLSVL.

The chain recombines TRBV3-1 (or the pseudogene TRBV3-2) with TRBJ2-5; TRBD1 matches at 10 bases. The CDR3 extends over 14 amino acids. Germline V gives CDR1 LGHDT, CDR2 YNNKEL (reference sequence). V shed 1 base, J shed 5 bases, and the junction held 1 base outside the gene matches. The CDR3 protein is CASSQATGGETQYF. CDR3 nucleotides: TGTGCCAGCAGCCAAGCGACAGGGGGCGAGACCCAGTACTTC.

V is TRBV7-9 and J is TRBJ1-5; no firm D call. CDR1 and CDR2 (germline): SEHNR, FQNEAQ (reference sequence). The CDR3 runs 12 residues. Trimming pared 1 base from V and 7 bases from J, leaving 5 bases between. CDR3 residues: CASSLGEQPQHF. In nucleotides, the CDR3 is TGTGCCAGCAGCTTAGGCGAACAGCCCCAGCATTTT.

CDR3 sequence (DNA): TGTGCCAGCACACAGCCCGGGACAGCTTCCTACGAGCAGTACTTC. Translation: CASTQPGTASYEQYF. This sequence joins TRBV28 and TRBJ2-7; 7 bases agree with TRBD1. This CDR3 is 15 amino acids long. Germline-derived CDR1 and CDR2 are MDHEN and SYDVKM. The junction had 10 bases not matched to a gene; V was cut back by 7 bases and J by 1 base.

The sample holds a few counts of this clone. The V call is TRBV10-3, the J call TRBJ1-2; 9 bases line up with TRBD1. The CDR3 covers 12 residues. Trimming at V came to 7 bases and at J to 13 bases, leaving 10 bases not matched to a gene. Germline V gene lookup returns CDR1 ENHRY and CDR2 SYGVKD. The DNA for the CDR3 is TGTGCCATCAAGGACAGGGGAGTTACGGGCACCTTC. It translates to CAIKDRGVTGTF.

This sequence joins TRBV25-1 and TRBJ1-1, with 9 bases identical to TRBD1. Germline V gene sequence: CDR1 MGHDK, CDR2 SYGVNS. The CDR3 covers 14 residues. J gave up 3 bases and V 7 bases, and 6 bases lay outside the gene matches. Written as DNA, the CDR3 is TGTGCCAGCAAAGACACAGGGGGCTACACTGAAGCTTTCTTT. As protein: CASKDTGGYTEAFF.

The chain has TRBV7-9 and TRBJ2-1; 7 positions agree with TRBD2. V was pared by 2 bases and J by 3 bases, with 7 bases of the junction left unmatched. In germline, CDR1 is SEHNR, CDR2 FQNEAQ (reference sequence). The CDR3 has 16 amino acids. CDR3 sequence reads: CASSLTTSVNYNEQFF. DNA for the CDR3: TGTGCCAGCAGCTTAACTACTAGCGTCAACTACAATGAGCAGTTCTTC. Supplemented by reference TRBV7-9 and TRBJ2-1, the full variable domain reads DTGVSQNPRHKITKRGQNVTFRCDPISEHNRLYWYRQTLGQGPEFLTYFQNEAQLEKSRLLSDRFSAERPKGSFSTLEIQRTEQGDSAMYLCASSLTTSVNYNEQFFGPGTRLTVL.

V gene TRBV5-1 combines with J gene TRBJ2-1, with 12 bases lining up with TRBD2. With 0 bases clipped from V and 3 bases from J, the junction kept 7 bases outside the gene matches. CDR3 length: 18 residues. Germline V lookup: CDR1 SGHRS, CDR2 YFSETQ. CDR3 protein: CASSLGSSGRADYNEQFF. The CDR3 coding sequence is TGCGCCAGCAGCTTGGGTTCTAGCGGGAGGGCGGACTACAATGAGCAGTTCTTC.

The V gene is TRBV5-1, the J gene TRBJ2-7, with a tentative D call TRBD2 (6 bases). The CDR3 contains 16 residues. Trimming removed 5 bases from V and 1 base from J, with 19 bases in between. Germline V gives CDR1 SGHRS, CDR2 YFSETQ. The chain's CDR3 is CASRGAGTSPSYEQYF. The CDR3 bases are TGCGCCAGCAGAGGGGCCGGGACTTCCCCATCCTACGAGCAGTACTTC.